This is a list of T cell receptor beta chains from one sample in a study of neurological immune-mediated disorders. TCRdb processed the 5' RACE reads anew with MiXCR; each CDR3 protein has one entry. The sample consists of under 20,000 distinct CDR3 sequences, over 25% of them appearing once. The sequenced sample consisted of PBMCs. These receptors all stem from a man aged 45-65 years with HTLV-1-associated myelopathy (HAM/TSP). CDR3s include the opening cysteine and the closing phenylalanine or tryptophan. Fields, in order: J gene, clone size, V gene, D gene, CDR3 DNA, CDR3 protein. A D gene is named only where the DNA matches it firmly. The size entry is marked missing in some rows and otherwise reads once, few, many or a size class.

j_call: TRBJ2-7; clone_size: many; v_call: TRBV7-2; d_call: NA; cdr3_nt: TGTGCCAGCAGCGATCGTTACGAGCAGTACTTC; cdr3_aa: CASSDRYEQYF
j_call: TRBJ2-7; clone_size: many; v_call: TRBV7-9; d_call: TRBD1; cdr3_nt: TGTGCCAGCATCCTCGACAGGGGCTACGAGCAGTACTTC; cdr3_aa: CASILDRGYEQYF
j_call: TRBJ2-7; clone_size: medium-sized; v_call: TRBV3-1; d_call: NA; cdr3_nt: TGTGCCAGCAGCCGAGAGGAAGCAGACGCCTACGAGCAGTACTTC; cdr3_aa: CASSREEADAYEQYF
j_call: TRBJ2-3; clone_size: NA; v_call: TRBV10-3; d_call: TRBD2; cdr3_nt: TGTGCCATCAGGGGGACCTTGCGGGGGGGCCCTAGCACAGATACGCAGTATTTT; cdr3_aa: CAIRGTLRGGPSTDTQYF
j_call: TRBJ2-3; clone_size: NA; v_call: TRBV29-1; d_call: TRBD2; cdr3_nt: TGCAGCGTTGCACTAGCGGGTTCCACAGATACGCAGTATTTT; cdr3_aa: CSVALAGSTDTQYF
j_call: TRBJ2-1; clone_size: NA; v_call: TRBV6-2/TRBV6-3; d_call: NA; cdr3_nt: TGTGCCAGCAGAAACGGGGGACACTCCTACAATGAGCAGTTCTTC; cdr3_aa: CASRNGGHSYNEQFF
j_call: TRBJ1-2; clone_size: many; v_call: TRBV24-1; d_call: TRBD1; cdr3_nt: TGTGCCACCAGTCCACGGGACAGGGTTGGCGGCTACACCTTC; cdr3_aa: CATSPRDRVGGYTF
j_call: TRBJ1-6; clone_size: few; v_call: TRBV14; d_call: TRBD1; cdr3_nt: TGTGCCAGCAGCCCGGACAGGGGCTCGGGGTCACCCCTCCACTTT; cdr3_aa: CASSPDRGSGSPLHF
j_call: TRBJ2-1; clone_size: NA; v_call: TRBV20-1; d_call: TRBD2; cdr3_nt: TGCAGTGCTTCTAACTCCAGATTAGCGGGGGAATCCAATGAGCAGTTCTTC; cdr3_aa: CSASNSRLAGESNEQFF
j_call: TRBJ2-3; clone_size: few; v_call: TRBV20-1; d_call: NA; cdr3_nt: TGCAGGGTACAGGGACGGGCGGGAGAGCAGTATTTT; cdr3_aa: CRVQGRAGEQYF
j_call: TRBJ2-1; clone_size: few; v_call: TRBV10-3; d_call: NA; cdr3_nt: TGTGCCATCAAAGACGACAGTCCTGAGCAGTTCTTC; cdr3_aa: CAIKDDSPEQFF
j_call: TRBJ2-3; clone_size: NA; v_call: TRBV29-1; d_call: TRBD2; cdr3_nt: TGCACCCATGGGGGGCGGGAGGGCCGGGATACGCAGTATTTT; cdr3_aa: CTHGGREGRDTQYF
j_call: TRBJ2-7; clone_size: few; v_call: TRBV7-9; d_call: NA; cdr3_nt: TGTGCCAGCATCCAAGATAGGGGCAGCGAGCAGTACTTC; cdr3_aa: CASIQDRGSEQYF
j_call: TRBJ2-1; clone_size: many; v_call: TRBV7-2; d_call: NA; cdr3_nt: TGTGCCAGCAGTATCGGGCTTCCCAATGAGCAGTTCTTC; cdr3_aa: CASSIGLPNEQFF
j_call: TRBJ2-5; clone_size: few; v_call: TRBV7-2; d_call: NA; cdr3_nt: TGTGCCAGCAGTCCCACGAAGAGCCAAGAGACCCAGTACTTC; cdr3_aa: CASSPTKSQETQYF
j_call: TRBJ2-3; clone_size: NA; v_call: TRBV12-3/TRBV12-4; d_call: NA; cdr3_nt: TGTGCCAGCAGTTTAAAGATTGAGGATACGCAGTATTTT; cdr3_aa: CASSLKIEDTQYF
j_call: TRBJ2-7; clone_size: few; v_call: TRBV6-5; d_call: TRBD1; cdr3_nt: TGTGCCAGCAGTTACAGTAGCGGGACAGGGGTTGGTTGGAAGGCCTACGAGCAGTACTTC; cdr3_aa: CASSYSSGTGVGWKAYEQYF